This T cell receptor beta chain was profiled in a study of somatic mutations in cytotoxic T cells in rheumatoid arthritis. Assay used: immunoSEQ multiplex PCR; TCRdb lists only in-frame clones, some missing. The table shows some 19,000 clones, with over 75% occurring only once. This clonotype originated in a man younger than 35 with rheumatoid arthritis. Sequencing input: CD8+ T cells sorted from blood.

For the CDR3, the DNA is TGTGCCAGCACCTTCGAGCAGGGAAAGGGCAATCAGCCCCAGCATTTT. It is translated as CASTFEQGKGNQPQHF. The gene calls are TRBV6-7 and TRBJ1-5; tentative D call: TRBD1 (5 bases). TRBV6-7 falls under the ORF class, with uncertain function. V was clipped by 7 bases and J by 2 bases, with 18 bases between them. This CDR3 region has 16 residues.